Listed below are T cell receptor beta chains from one sample, sequenced in a study of control samples from healthy donors and cancer patients. Using immunoSEQ multiplex PCR, the repertoire was profiled, and TCRdb retains in-frame clones only, with some absent. The repertoire holds roughly 100,000 clones, with about 90% as singletons. The sequenced sample consisted of blood. The receptors derive from a young woman in good health. Each CDR3 is given with its conserved first and last residue. D genes are given only for firm matches. Clone size is stated in some rows and not others, as once, few, many or a class when expanded.

size: -
D: -
J: TRBJ2-1
V: TRBV9
DNA: TGTGCCAGCAGCGTAGAAGGGTACAATGAGCAGTTCTTC
CDR3: CASSVEGYNEQFF

size: -
D: -
J: TRBJ1-2
V: TRBV6-1
DNA: TGTGCCAGCAGTGAAATCGATGGCTACACCTTC
CDR3: CASSEIDGYTF

size: -
D: TRBD1
J: TRBJ2-1
V: TRBV2
DNA: TGTGCCAGCAGTCCCAGACAGGGCCGGAACAATGAGCAGTTCTTC
CDR3: CASSPRQGRNNEQFF

size: -
D: TRBD1
J: TRBJ2-2
V: TRBV4-3
DNA: TGCGCCAGCGCTCAACAGGGGGTGGACACCGGGGAGCTGTTTTTT
CDR3: CASAQQGVDTGELFF

size: few
D: TRBD1
J: TRBJ1-1
V: TRBV6-6
DNA: TGTGCCAGCAGCGAGGCGTCAGGGGGTGAAGCTTTCTTT
CDR3: CASSEASGGEAFF

size: -
D: -
J: TRBJ1-1
V: TRBV4-1
DNA: TGCGCCAGCAGCCAAGACAGGGGGAACACTGAAGCTTTCTTT
CDR3: CASSQDRGNTEAFF

size: once
D: -
J: TRBJ1-2
V: TRBV9
DNA: TGTGCCAGCAGCGTAGGATACGGCTATGGCTACACCTTC
CDR3: CASSVGYGYGYTF

size: once
D: -
J: TRBJ2-3
V: TRBV25-1
DNA: TGTGCCAGCAGCCTCGCGAGCCTCACGCAGTATTTT
CDR3: CASSLASLTQYF

size: -
D: TRBD2
J: TRBJ2-5
V: TRBV28
DNA: TGTGCCAGCAGTATTATAGGGACTAGCGGACAAGAGACCCAGTACTTC
CDR3: CASSIIGTSGQETQYF

size: -
D: -
J: TRBJ2-6
V: TRBV27
DNA: TGTGCCAGCAGTTTAGATTACGGCACACTCTCTGGGGCCAACGTCCTGACTTTC
CDR3: CASSLDYGTLSGANVLTF

size: -
D: -
J: TRBJ1-2
V: TRBV6-5
DNA: TGTGCCAGCAGTTATCTTAGACAGGCAGATGGAAGCTACACCTTC
CDR3: CASSYLRQADGSYTF

size: -
D: -
J: TRBJ1-1
V: TRBV24-1
DNA: TGTGCCACCAAGAGAGGGGACACTGAAGCTTTCTTT
CDR3: CATKRGDTEAFF

size: -
D: TRBD2
J: TRBJ2-3
V: TRBV28
DNA: TGTGCCAGCAGTTTTCGGGGGGACCGCATAGATACGCAGTATTTT
CDR3: CASSFRGDRIDTQYF

size: few
D: TRBD1
J: TRBJ1-5
V: TRBV5-6
DNA: TGTGCCAGCAGCTTGGGACAGGGAGGCCAGCCCCAGCATTTT
CDR3: CASSLGQGGQPQHF

size: once
D: TRBD2
J: TRBJ2-1
V: TRBV18
DNA: TGTGCCAGCTCACCACCGAGGACTAGGGGTCACAATGAGCAGTTCTTC
CDR3: CASSPPRTRGHNEQFF

size: -
D: -
J: TRBJ1-3
V: TRBV11-1
DNA: TGTGCCAGCAGCCCAAGCGCGGGAAACACCATATATTTT
CDR3: CASSPSAGNTIYF

size: -
D: -
J: TRBJ1-4
V: TRBV7-6
DNA: TGTGCCAGCAGCTTGATTGCAGGGAATGAAAAACTGTTTTTT
CDR3: CASSLIAGNEKLFF

size: few
D: -
J: TRBJ2-7
V: TRBV3-1/TRBV3-2
DNA: TGTGCCAGCAGCCAAGGGTACGAGCAGTACTTC
CDR3: CASSQGYEQYF